The rows below give T cell receptor beta chains drawn from one sample of a study of cytomegalovirus exposure and HLA in healthy donors. Only in-frame clones appear in the TCRdb table, and some are missing; sequencing was by immunoSEQ multiplex PCR. The data include 150,000 to 200,000 clones; the top ten clones carry 0.65% to 0.75%. Sequenced: PBMCs. Receptors were obtained from a boy between 10 and 17 years old in good health and CMV-seronegative. Both conserved end residues are part of each CDR3. The D gene is left open where the match is weak.

TGTGCCAGCTCACCAACGGACGGGGGGCCCTACAATGAGCAGTTCTTC | CASSPTDGGPYNEQFF | TRBJ2-1 | . | TRBV18
TGTGCCAGTAGTAGGGACAGGGGAAGAATGAACACTGAAGCTTTCTTT | CASSRDRGRMNTEAFF | TRBJ1-1 | TRBD1 | TRBV19
TGTGCCTGGGCGGGGACGAGCTCCTACAATGAGCAGTTCTTC | CAWAGTSSYNEQFF | TRBJ2-1 | . | TRBV30
TGCGCCAGCAGTGAGATTTTAGGGGAAGGGGATGAAAAACTGTTTTTT | CASSEILGEGDEKLFF | TRBJ1-4 | . | TRBV10-2
TGTGCCAGCAGCGTAAGGGGTACTAGCGGGGGACGAGAGACCCAGTACTTC | CASSVRGTSGGRETQYF | TRBJ2-5 | TRBD2 | TRBV9
TGTGCCAGCAGTGATGTCCGGGGTTGGAATCAGCCCCAGCATTTT | CASSDVRGWNQPQHF | TRBJ1-5 | . | TRBV2
TGTGCCAGCAGACGCGACACGTTATCAGGCTACACCTTC | CASRRDTLSGYTF | TRBJ1-2 | . | TRBV28
TGTGCCAGCAGCGTAACTTCGGGAGCACGGGAAAAACTGTTTTTT | CASSVTSGAREKLFF | TRBJ1-4 | . | TRBV9
TGTGCCAGCAGCTCCCGGACAATTGGCTACACCTTC | CASSSRTIGYTF | TRBJ1-2 | . | TRBV5-6
TGCGCCAGCAGCCAAGGAGCGAGCGGGAACCGCTACAATGAGCAGTTCTTC | CASSQGASGNRYNEQFF | TRBJ2-1 | TRBD2 | TRBV4-3
TGTGCCAGCAGCCTTCCTGCTAGCGGGGCTAGCACAGATACGCAGTATTTT | CASSLPASGASTDTQYF | TRBJ2-3 | TRBD2 | TRBV5-4
TGTGCCAGCTCACCACCGGCCTCATCTGCGGGACAGCTTGAAGCTTTCTTT | CASSPPASSAGQLEAFF | TRBJ1-1 | TRBD1 | TRBV18
TGTGCCAGCAGCGAACAGGGAAACTATGGCTACACCTTC | CASSEQGNYGYTF | TRBJ1-2 | . | TRBV7-9
TGTGCCTGGAGTGTACACGTGGGAGGCTATAATTCACCCCTCCACTTT | CAWSVHVGGYNSPLHF | TRBJ1-6 | . | TRBV30
TGTGCCAGCAGTAGCGGAGCCTCTGGGGCCAACGTCCTGACTTTC | CASSSGASGANVLTF | TRBJ2-6 | . | TRBV6-5
TGCGCCAGCAGCATCGGCGGGGAGCTGTTTTTT | CASSIGGELFF | TRBJ2-2 | . | TRBV5-1
TGTGCCAGCAGCTTCGGGTATAATTCACCCCTCCACTTT | CASSFGYNSPLHF | TRBJ1-6 | . | TRBV7-2
TGCAGCGCTACAGGGTCTTCCTACTATGGCTACACCTTC | CSATGSSYYGYTF | TRBJ1-2 | . | TRBV29-1
TGTGCCAGCAGCCCACAGGGAGCGGGGGGGCGGTACGAGCAGTACTTC | CASSPQGAGGRYEQYF | TRBJ2-7 | TRBD2 | TRBV7-2
TGTGCCAGCAGACTGGGACAGGCCTTTAATGAAAAACTGTTTTTT | CASRLGQAFNEKLFF | TRBJ1-4 | TRBD1 | TRBV6-1
TGTGCCAGCAGCTTGGCAGGGGCCGTGGGCTACACCTTC | CASSLAGAVGYTF | TRBJ1-2 | . | TRBV11-2
TGTGCCAGCAGCCTCAGGACGGGAGTGAACACTGAAGCTTTCTTT | CASSLRTGVNTEAFF | TRBJ1-1 | . | TRBV7-2
TGTGCCTGGAGTACCGGGACAGGGGCGAACACTGAAGCTTTCTTT | CAWSTGTGANTEAFF | TRBJ1-1 | TRBD1 | TRBV30
TGTGCCACCAGCAGAGAGGCGGAGTTGCCTAACTATGGCTACACCTTC | CATSREAELPNYGYTF | TRBJ1-2 | . | TRBV15
TGCGCCAGCAGCCTACCATTGGGAGTGAGCTCCGGGGAGCTGTTTTTT | CASSLPLGVSSGELFF | TRBJ2-2 | . | TRBV4-1
TGCGCCAGCAGCTTGGCGCCTTCCGGGACTAGCGGGCCCCGGTCCTACGAGCAGTACTTC | CASSLAPSGTSGPRSYEQYF | TRBJ2-7 | TRBD2 | TRBV5-1
TGTGCCAGTAGTATAGGGGCTAGCGGGGGAGGGGAGCAGTTCTTC | CASSIGASGGGEQFF | TRBJ2-1 | TRBD2 | TRBV19
TGTGCCAGCAGCTCATCCGAGGGGGTTACTAATGAAAAACTGTTTTTT | CASSSSEGVTNEKLFF | TRBJ1-4 | . | TRBV11-3
TGCGCCAGCAGCGCACGGGGGGACTATGGCTACACCTTC | CASSARGDYGYTF | TRBJ1-2 | . | TRBV5-1
TGTGCCAGCAGCCCACGGTCGGGGGGGGAGGGGTACGAGCAGTACTTC | CASSPRSGGEGYEQYF | TRBJ2-7 | TRBD2 | TRBV7-9
TGTGCCAGCAGCTTAGCGTGGCGGGGCTACACCTTC | CASSLAWRGYTF | TRBJ1-2 | . | TRBV11-2
TGTGCCAGCAGCACCTGGACAGCAGGTAGCGATGAAGCTTTCTTT | CASSTWTAGSDEAFF | TRBJ1-1 | . | TRBV7-9
TGTGCCAGCAGCCAAGGGTTCGGGTCTGACACAGATACGCAGTATTTT | CASSQGFGSDTDTQYF | TRBJ2-3 | . | TRBV14
TGTGCCAGCAGCCAGCGAGGGTGGGGCTACACCTTC | CASSQRGWGYTF | TRBJ1-2 | . | TRBV14
TGTGCCAGCAGCTCCACTGCATACGAGCAGTACTTC | CASSSTAYEQYF | TRBJ2-7 | . | TRBV7-9
TGTGCCAGTAGTATAGAGGGCTTAAACACCGGGGAGCTGTTTTTT | CASSIEGLNTGELFF | TRBJ2-2 | . | TRBV19
TGTGCCAGCAGCCAGGGGACTAGCGGGTCCCAAGAGACCCAGTACTTC | CASSQGTSGSQETQYF | TRBJ2-5 | TRBD2 | TRBV4-2
TGTGCCAGCAGCTTATGGAGGCAGCCTCCCTACAATGAGCAGTTCTTC | CASSLWRQPPYNEQFF | TRBJ2-1 | . | TRBV11-2
TGCGCCAGCAGCTCGGTGGACAGCGACTATGGCTACACCTTC | CASSSVDSDYGYTF | TRBJ1-2 | . | TRBV5-1
TGTGCCACCAGCAGACAGCGGGATTCACCCCTCCACTTT | CATSRQRDSPLHF | TRBJ1-6 | . | TRBV15
TGTGCCAGCAGCCCTGGTACAGGGAATGGCGAGCAGTACTTC | CASSPGTGNGEQYF | TRBJ2-7 | . | TRBV11-3
TGTGCCAGCAATCGGGGGGGACGCTCCTACGAGCAGTACTTC | CASNRGGRSYEQYF | TRBJ2-7 | TRBD2 | TRBV6-6